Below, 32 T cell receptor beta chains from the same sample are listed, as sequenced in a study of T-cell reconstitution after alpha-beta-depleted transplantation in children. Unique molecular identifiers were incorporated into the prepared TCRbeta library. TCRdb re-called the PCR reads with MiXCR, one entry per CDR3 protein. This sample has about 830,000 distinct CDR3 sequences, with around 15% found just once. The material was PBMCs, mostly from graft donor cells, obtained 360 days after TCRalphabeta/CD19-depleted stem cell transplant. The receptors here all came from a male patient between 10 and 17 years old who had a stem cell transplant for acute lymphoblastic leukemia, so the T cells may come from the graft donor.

In nucleotides, the CDR3 is TGCGCCAGCAGCTTGGGATCCCCGGGCGGCTTACCCTACAATGAGCAGTTCTTC. Translated, it gives CASSLGSPGGLPYNEQFF. V gene TRBV5-1 combines with J gene TRBJ2-1; the D is unclear. Germline CDR1 SGHRS, CDR2 YFSETQ. The V and J ends lost 0 bases and 2 bases respectively, with 18 bases between them. This CDR3 is 18 amino acids long.

The DNA of the CDR3 is TGTGCCAGCAGCTTATTAAGCCCTGGGGAGACCCAGTACTTC. Translating gives CASSLLSPGETQYF. The J gene is TRBJ2-5, the V gene TRBV7-6; D gene uncertain. Trimming took off 2 bases at V and 5 bases at J, with 12 bases between the two ends. Germline V CDR1 and CDR2: SGHVS, FNYEAQ. CDR3 length: 14 amino acids.

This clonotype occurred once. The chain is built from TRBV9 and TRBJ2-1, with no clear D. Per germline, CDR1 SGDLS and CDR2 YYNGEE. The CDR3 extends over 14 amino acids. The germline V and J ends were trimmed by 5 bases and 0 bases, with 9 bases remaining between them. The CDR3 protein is CASSARSSYNEQFF. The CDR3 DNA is TGTGCCAGCAGTGCCAGGAGCTCCTACAATGAGCAGTTCTTC.

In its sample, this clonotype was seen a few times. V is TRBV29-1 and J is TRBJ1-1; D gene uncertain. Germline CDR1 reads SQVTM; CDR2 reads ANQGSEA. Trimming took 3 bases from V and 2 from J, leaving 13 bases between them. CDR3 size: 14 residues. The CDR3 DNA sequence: TGCAGCGTTGACGTATCCGCGCTAAACACTGAAGCTTTCTTT. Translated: CSVDVSALNTEAFF.

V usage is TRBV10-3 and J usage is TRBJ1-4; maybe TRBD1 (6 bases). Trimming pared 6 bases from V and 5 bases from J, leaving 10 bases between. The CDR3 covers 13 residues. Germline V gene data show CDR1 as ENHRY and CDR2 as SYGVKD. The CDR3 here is CAIRWGQNEKLFF. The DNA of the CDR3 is TGTGCCATCAGATGGGGGCAGAATGAAAAACTGTTTTTT.

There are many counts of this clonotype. The CDR3 DNA reads TGCAGTGCTAGAGGCCTGGGCTCCTACGAGCAGTACTTC. Amino acid sequence: CSARGLGSYEQYF. The chain employs TRBV20-1 and TRBJ2-7; no firm D call. Trimming cost V 1 base and J 0 bases, with 7 bases left between them. This CDR3 is built from 13 residues. Germline V gene lookup returns CDR1 DFQATT and CDR2 SNEGSKA (reference sequence).

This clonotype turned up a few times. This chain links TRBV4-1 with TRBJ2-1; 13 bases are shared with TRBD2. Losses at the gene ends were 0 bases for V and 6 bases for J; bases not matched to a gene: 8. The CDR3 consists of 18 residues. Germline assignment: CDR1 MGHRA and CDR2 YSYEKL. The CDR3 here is CASSQDGSRTSGGNEQFF. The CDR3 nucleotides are TGCGCCAGCAGCCAAGATGGGAGCCGGACTAGCGGGGGCAATGAGCAGTTCTTC.

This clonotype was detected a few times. CDR3 sequence: CASSLSEWSGRARTDTQYF. DNA for the CDR3: TGTGCCAGCAGCTTATCTGAGTGGAGCGGGAGGGCACGCACAGATACGCAGTATTTT. The genes are TRBV11-1 and TRBJ2-3; 10 bases agree with TRBD2. Looked up from germline, CDR1 is SGHAT and CDR2 is FQDESV (reference sequence). The ends lost 2 bases at V and 1 base at J; junction bases unmatched: 12. This CDR3 is built from 19 residues.

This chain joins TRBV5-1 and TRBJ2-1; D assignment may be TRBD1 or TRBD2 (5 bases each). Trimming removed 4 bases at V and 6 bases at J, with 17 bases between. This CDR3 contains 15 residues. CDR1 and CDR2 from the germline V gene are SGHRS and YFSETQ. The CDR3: CASSPIHRGSNEQFF. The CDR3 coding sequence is TGCGCCAGCAGCCCTATTCATCGGGGCTCCAATGAGCAGTTCTTC.

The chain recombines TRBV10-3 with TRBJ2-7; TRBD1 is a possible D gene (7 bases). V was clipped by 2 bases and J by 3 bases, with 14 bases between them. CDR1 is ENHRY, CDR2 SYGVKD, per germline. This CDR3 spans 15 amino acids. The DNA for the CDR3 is TGTGCCATCAGTGAGGCGCAGGGGGGCTACTACGAGCAGTACTTC. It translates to CAISEAQGGYYEQYF.

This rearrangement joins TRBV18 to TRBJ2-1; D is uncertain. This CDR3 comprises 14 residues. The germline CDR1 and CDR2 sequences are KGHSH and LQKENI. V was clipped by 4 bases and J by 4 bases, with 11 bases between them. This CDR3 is CASSRASFYNEQFF. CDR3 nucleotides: TGTGCCAGCTCACGGGCCAGCTTTTACAATGAGCAGTTCTTC.

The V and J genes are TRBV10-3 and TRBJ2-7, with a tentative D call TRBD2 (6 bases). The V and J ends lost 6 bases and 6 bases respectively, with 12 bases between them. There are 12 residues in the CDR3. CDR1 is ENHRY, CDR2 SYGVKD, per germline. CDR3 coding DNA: TGTGCCATCAGCTTGACTAGTCGCGAGCAGTACTTC. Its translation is CAISLTSREQYF.

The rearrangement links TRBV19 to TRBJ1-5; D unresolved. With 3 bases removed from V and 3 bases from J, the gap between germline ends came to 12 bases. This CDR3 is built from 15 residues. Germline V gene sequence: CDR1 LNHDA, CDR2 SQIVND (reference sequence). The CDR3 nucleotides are TGTGCCAGTAGTATTGTGGGCCGGAACAATCAGCCCCAGCATTTT. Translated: CASSIVGRNNQPQHF.

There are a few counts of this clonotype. The CDR3, as DNA: TGCAGCCCTGGGGGAGGGCCAAGACCTTACACCTTC. Its translation is CSPGGGPRPYTF. The chain links TRBV29-1 to TRBJ1-2; maybe TRBD1 (5 bases). V lost 8 bases to trimming and J lost 11 bases, with 21 bases between them. This CDR3 contains 12 residues. Looked up from germline, CDR1 is SQVTM and CDR2 is ANQGSEA.

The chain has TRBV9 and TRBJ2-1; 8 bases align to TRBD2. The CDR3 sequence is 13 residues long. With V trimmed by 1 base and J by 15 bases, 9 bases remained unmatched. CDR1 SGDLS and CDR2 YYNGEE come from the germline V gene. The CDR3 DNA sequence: TGTGCCAGCAGCGTACCCCCACAGCGGGAGTTGTTCTTC. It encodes CASSVPPQRELFF.

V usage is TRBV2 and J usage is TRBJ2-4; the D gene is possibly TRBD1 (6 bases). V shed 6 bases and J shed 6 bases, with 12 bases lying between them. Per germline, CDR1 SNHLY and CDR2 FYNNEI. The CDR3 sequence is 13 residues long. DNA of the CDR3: TGTGCCAGCAGCCGCCTAGGGGGAAACATTCAGTACTTC. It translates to CASSRLGGNIQYF.

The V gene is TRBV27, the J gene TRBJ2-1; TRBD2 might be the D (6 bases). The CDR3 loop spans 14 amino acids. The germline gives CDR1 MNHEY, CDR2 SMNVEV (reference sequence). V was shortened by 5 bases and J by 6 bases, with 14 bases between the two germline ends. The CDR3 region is CASSRIAETNEQFF. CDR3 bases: TGTGCCAGCAGTCGGATAGCGGAGACCAATGAGCAGTTCTTC.

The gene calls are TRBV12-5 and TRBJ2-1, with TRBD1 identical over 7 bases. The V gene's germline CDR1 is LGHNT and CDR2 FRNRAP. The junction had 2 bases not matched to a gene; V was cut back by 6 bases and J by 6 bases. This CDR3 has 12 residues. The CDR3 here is CASGTGANEQFF. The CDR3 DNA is TGTGCTAGTGGCACAGGGGCCAATGAGCAGTTCTTC.

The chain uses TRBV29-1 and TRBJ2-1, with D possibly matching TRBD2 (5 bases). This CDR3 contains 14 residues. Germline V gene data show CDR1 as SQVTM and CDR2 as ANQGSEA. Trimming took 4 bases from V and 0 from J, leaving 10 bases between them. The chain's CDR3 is CSVAAVYSYNEQFF. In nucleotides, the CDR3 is TGCAGCGTTGCAGCGGTATACTCCTACAATGAGCAGTTCTTC.

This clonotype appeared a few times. Written as DNA, the CDR3 is TGTGCCAGCAGCCAGCGACGGGGGCCTAGTCAGTTCTTC. Amino acids: CASSQRRGPSQFF. The gene calls are TRBV3-1 and TRBJ2-1; the D call may be TRBD1 or TRBD2 (6 bases each). The CDR3 spans 13 residues. V was trimmed by 3 bases and J by 13 bases, leaving 16 bases between them. Germline V gives CDR1 LGHDT, CDR2 YNNKEL (reference sequence).

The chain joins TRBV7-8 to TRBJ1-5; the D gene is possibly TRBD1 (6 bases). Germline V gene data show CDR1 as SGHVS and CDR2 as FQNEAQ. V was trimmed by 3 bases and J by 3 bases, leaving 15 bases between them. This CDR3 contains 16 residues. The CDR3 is CASSLGRTGINQPQHF. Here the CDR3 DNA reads TGTGCCAGCAGCTTGGGCCGTACAGGGATCAATCAGCCCCAGCATTTT.

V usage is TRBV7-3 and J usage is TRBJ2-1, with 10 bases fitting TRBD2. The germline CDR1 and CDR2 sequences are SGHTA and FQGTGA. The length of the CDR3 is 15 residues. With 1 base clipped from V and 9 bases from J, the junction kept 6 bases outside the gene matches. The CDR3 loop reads CASSLIAGGDGEQFF. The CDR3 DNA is TGTGCCAGCAGCTTAATAGCGGGAGGTGACGGTGAGCAGTTCTTC. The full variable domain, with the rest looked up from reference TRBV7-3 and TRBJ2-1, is GAGVSQTPSNKVTEKGKYVELRCDPISGHTALYWYRQSLGQGPEFLIYFQGTGAADDSGLPNDRFFAVRPEGSVSTLKIQRTERGDSAVYLCASSLIAGGDGEQFFGPGTRLTVL.

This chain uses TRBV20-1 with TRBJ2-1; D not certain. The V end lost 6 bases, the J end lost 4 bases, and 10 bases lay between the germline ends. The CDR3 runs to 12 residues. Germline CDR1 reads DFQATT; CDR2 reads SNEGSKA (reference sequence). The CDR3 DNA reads TGCAGTGCGCGACCCTTTTACAATGAGCAGTTCTTC. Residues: CSARPFYNEQFF.

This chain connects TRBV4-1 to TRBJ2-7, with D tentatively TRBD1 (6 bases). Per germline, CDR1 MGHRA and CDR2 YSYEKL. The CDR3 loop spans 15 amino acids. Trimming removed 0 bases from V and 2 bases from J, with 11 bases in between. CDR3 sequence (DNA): TGCGCCAGCAGCCAAGATCCGGACAGTACCTACGAGCAGTACTTC. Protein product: CASSQDPDSTYEQYF.

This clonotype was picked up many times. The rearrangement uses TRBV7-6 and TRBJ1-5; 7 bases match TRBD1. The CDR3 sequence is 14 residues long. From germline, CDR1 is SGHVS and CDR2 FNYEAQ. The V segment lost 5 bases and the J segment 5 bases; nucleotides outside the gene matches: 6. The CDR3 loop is CASSRQGPHQPQHF. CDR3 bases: TGTGCCAGCAGCCGACAGGGACCCCATCAGCCCCAGCATTTT.

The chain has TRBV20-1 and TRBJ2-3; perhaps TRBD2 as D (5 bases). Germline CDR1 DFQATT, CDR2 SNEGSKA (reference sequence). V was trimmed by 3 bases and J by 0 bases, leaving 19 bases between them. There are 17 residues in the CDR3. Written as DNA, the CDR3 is TGCAGTGCTAGTTCCCCTCTAGCAAGTCCTAGCACAGATACGCAGTATTTT. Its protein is CSASSPLASPSTDTQYF.

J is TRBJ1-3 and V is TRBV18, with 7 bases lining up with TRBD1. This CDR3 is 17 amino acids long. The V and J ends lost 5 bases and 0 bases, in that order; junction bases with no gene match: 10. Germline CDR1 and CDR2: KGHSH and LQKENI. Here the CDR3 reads CASSSFPGGISGNTIYF. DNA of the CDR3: TGTGCCAGCTCATCCTTTCCAGGGGGAATCTCTGGAAACACCATATATTTT. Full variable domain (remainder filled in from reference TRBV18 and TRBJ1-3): NAGVMQNPRHLVRRRGQEARLRCSPMKGHSHVYWYRQLPEEGLKFMVYLQKENIIDESGMPKERFSAEFPKEGPSILRIQQVVRGDSAAYFCASSSFPGGISGNTIYFGEGSWLTVV.

In nucleotides, the CDR3 is TGCAGTGCTTCCCAAGGGGGTCTCAACAATGAGCAGTTCTTC. This translates into CSASQGGLNNEQFF. The J gene is TRBJ2-1, the V gene TRBV20-1; tentatively, D is TRBD1 (6 bases). This CDR3 has 14 residues. Trimming shortened V by 5 bases and J by 5 bases, and 16 bases separated the two germline ends. Germline CDR1 and CDR2: DFQATT and SNEGSKA (reference sequence).

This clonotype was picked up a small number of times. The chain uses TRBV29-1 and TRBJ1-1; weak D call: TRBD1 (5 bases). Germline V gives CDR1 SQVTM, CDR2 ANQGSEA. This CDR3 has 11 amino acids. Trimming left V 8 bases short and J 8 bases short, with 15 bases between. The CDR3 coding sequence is TGCAGCCCTCGCCCGGCAGGGGAAGCTTTCTTT. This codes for CSPRPAGEAFF.

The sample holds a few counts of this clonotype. Here the CDR3 DNA reads TGCGCCAGCAGCTTGTTGGCCCAGGGGGATACGCAGTATTTT. Its protein product is CASSLLAQGDTQYF. This rearrangement joins TRBV5-1 to TRBJ2-3; perhaps TRBD1 as D (6 bases). CDR1 is SGHRS and CDR2 is YFSETQ in the germline V gene. Trimming took off 1 base at V and 6 bases at J, with 12 bases between the two ends. The CDR3 spans 14 residues.

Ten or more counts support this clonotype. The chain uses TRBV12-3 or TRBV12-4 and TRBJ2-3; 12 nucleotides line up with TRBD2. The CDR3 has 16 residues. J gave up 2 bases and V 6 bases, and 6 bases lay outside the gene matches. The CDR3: CASSRRLAGATDTQYF. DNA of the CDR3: TGTGCCAGCAGCCGTCGACTAGCGGGAGCCACAGATACGCAGTATTTT.

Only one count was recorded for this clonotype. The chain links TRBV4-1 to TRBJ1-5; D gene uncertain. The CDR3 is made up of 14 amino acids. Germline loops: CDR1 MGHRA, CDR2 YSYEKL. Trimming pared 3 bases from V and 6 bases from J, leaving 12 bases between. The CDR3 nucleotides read TGCGCCAGCAGCCATATCACCCCAGCTCAGCCCCAGCATTTT. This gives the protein CASSHITPAQPQHF.